The 20 T cell receptor beta chains listed next were all sequenced from one sample in a study of human T cells and chemical hapten exposure. TCRdb independently ran MiXCR on the RACE reads; one entry per CDR3 protein. The sample records tens of thousands of distinct CDR3 sequences, 10% being singletons. Regarding time point: pre-sensitization, week 0. Specified treatment: therapeutic diphenylcyclopropenone sensitization with weekly scalp DPC. Whole blood, unfractionated, served as the material for total RNA extraction. Sequenced here: whole blood, sampled in connection with sensitization to the hapten diphenylcyclopropenone (DPC). Source of these receptors: a man aged 45 to 65 with alopecia areata. Some clones in this sample may be carry-over from other donors' samples.

This clonotype has just a few counts. The V gene is TRBV7-2, the J gene TRBJ2-7; D is ambiguous. The V and J ends lost 5 bases and 6 bases respectively, with 17 bases between them. Germline V gene data show CDR1 as SGHTA and CDR2 as FQGNSA. This CDR3 region has 14 residues. The chain's CDR3 is CASSPRNLGFEQYF. The DNA of the CDR3 is TGTGCCAGCAGCCCCCGAAATTTGGGGTTCGAGCAGTACTTC.

The chain links TRBV12-3 or TRBV12-4 to TRBJ2-5; D is perhaps TRBD1 or TRBD2 (5 bases each). Trimming removed 5 bases at V and 5 bases at J, with 18 bases between. The CDR3 is made up of 15 amino acids. CDR3 amino acids: CASSPGTPRGETQYF. CDR3 coding DNA: TGTGCCAGCAGTCCCGGGACCCCCCGAGGGGAGACCCAGTACTTC.

The V call is TRBV28, the J call TRBJ2-2, with TRBD2 as a possible D gene (6 bases). The V end lost 9 bases, the J end lost 6 bases, and 23 bases lay between the germline ends. CDR3 size: 16 residues. The germline V gene has CDR1 MDHEN and CDR2 SYDVKM. CDR3 protein: CASATPGLGSSGELFF. CDR3 bases: TGTGCCAGTGCAACTCCGGGACTTGGATCCTCCGGGGAGCTGTTTTTT.

There are many counts of this clonotype. V gene TRBV6-2 or TRBV6-3 combines with J gene TRBJ2-3; D is unresolved. The CDR3 runs to 16 residues. CDR1 and CDR2 (germline): MNHEY, SVGEGT. With 6 bases removed from V and 2 bases from J, the gap between germline ends came to 18 bases. This CDR3 is CASSHGRFQPTDTQYF. CDR3 sequence (DNA): TGTGCCAGCAGCCACGGGCGGTTTCAACCCACAGATACGCAGTATTTT.

The chain recombines TRBV20-1 with TRBJ2-7; 10 bases are shared with TRBD2. The junction had 16 bases not matched to a gene; V was cut back by 5 bases and J by 6 bases. This CDR3 contains 16 residues. Germline V gene sequence: CDR1 DFQATT, CDR2 SNEGSKA (reference sequence). The CDR3 nucleotides are TGCAGTGCTGAGGGATGGGGACCGGGACTAGCGTCCGAGCAGTACTTC. It specifies CSAEGWGPGLASEQYF.

This clonotype was detected many times. The chain couples TRBV11-2 to TRBJ2-5; a possible D gene is TRBD2 (6 bases). Germline values: CDR1 SGHAT, CDR2 FQNNGV. The CDR3 sequence is 15 residues long. Trimming took off 5 bases at V and 5 bases at J, with 18 bases between the two ends. DNA of the CDR3: TGTGCCAGCAGCCCAAGCGGGTTAGGTCTGGAGACCCAGTACTTC. Amino acid sequence: CASSPSGLGLETQYF.

The chain combines TRBV29-1 with TRBJ2-5; 10 nucleotides agree with TRBD2. Trimming removed 7 bases from V and 4 bases from J; junction bases left unmatched: 15. Germline-derived CDR1 and CDR2 are SQVTM and ANQGSEA. This CDR3 contains 16 residues. The CDR3 region is CSAFLGASGRGETQYF. In DNA, the CDR3 is TGCAGCGCCTTCCTGGGGGCTAGCGGGAGAGGAGAGACCCAGTACTTC.

This clonotype was counted many times. The chain joins TRBV29-1 to TRBJ2-2, with a possible D match to TRBD1 (5 bases). The CDR3 loop spans 12 amino acids. V was shortened by 4 bases and J by 5 bases, with 8 bases between the two germline ends. CDR1 SQVTM and CDR2 ANQGSEA come from the germline V gene. The DNA of the CDR3 is TGCAGCGTTGTAGGGGAAACCGGGGAGCTGTTTTTT. This encodes CSVVGETGELFF.

This clonotype has at least ten counts. The chain carries TRBV28 and TRBJ2-3, with 14 bases matching TRBD2. V was clipped by 7 bases and J by 6 bases; unmatched bases: 3. The CDR3 is 14 residues long. The germline CDR1 and CDR2 sequences are MDHEN and SYDVKM. The CDR3 loop is CASTGTSGSDTQYF. In DNA form, the CDR3 reads TGTGCCAGCACCGGGACTAGCGGGAGTGATACGCAGTATTTT.

The rearrangement links TRBV5-5 to TRBJ2-7; the D is unclear. Germline values: CDR1 SGHKS, CDR2 YYEKEE (reference sequence). V lost 1 base and J 1 base, leaving 15 bases between the germline ends. This CDR3 region has 16 residues. For the CDR3, the DNA is TGTGCCAGCAGCTTGTCGTCGACAATTGGGTCCTACGAGCAGTACTTC. Its translation is CASSLSSTIGSYEQYF.

V and J are TRBV2 and TRBJ2-1, with 7 positions matching TRBD2. J lost 15 bases, V lost 5 bases, and 7 bases had no gene match. Per the germline V gene, CDR1 is SNHLY and CDR2 is FYNNEI. The CDR3 runs to 11 residues. CDR3 amino acids: CASSLTGGGFF. CDR3 in DNA: TGTGCCAGCAGTTTGACGGGAGGTGGGTTCTTC. Complete variable domain (other parts from reference TRBV2 and TRBJ2-1): EPEVTQTPSHQVTQMGQEVILRCVPISNHLYFYWYRQILGQKVEFLVSFYNNEISEKSEIFDDQFSVERPDGSNFTLKIRSTKLEDSAMYFCASSLTGGGFFGPGTRLTVL.

In its sample, this clonotype was seen a few times. The chain combines TRBV7-7 with TRBJ1-5, with 8 bases matching TRBD1. Trimming took 3 bases from V and 0 from J; bases not matched to a gene: 10. This CDR3 spans 18 amino acids. Germline loops: CDR1 SSHAT, CDR2 FNYEAQ (reference sequence). CDR3 loop: CASSFQGQAKYSNQPQHF. CDR3 sequence (DNA): TGTGCCAGCAGCTTCCAGGGACAGGCTAAGTATAGCAATCAGCCCCAGCATTTT.

This clonotype was observed many times. The V and J genes are TRBV5-1 and TRBJ2-1; 9 nucleotides align to TRBD2. The germline CDR1 and CDR2 sequences are SGHRS and YFSETQ. After removal of 4 bases from V and 8 bases from J, the junction contained 10 bases not matched to a gene. CDR3 size: 15 residues. The CDR3 nucleotides are TGCGCCAGCAGCATTATAGCGGGAGATGACTATGAGCAGTTCTTC. As protein: CASSIIAGDDYEQFF.

This clonotype has a handful of counts. The rearrangement links TRBV11-2 to TRBJ2-2, with D tentatively TRBD2 (6 bases). V was trimmed by 8 bases and J by 3 bases, leaving 19 bases between them. Germline CDR1 reads SGHAT; CDR2 reads FQNNGV. CDR3 length equals 16 residues. CDR3 DNA: TGTGCCAGCCTCAAAGCCGGAGGGACCCACACCGGGGAGCTGTTTTTT. It yields the protein CASLKAGGTHTGELFF.

The sample holds many counts of this clonotype. The chain employs TRBV6-2 or TRBV6-3 and TRBJ2-5, with D possibly TRBD1 on 6 matching bases. The CDR3 runs 14 residues. Germline CDR1 reads MNHEY; CDR2 reads SVGEGT. V was cut by 8 bases and J by 0 bases, with 13 bases left in between. The CDR3 nucleotides are TGTGCCAGCTCCGTTGGGGGCAACCAAGAGACCCAGTACTTC. Translating gives CASSVGGNQETQYF.

The V and J genes are TRBV7-6 and TRBJ2-1; the match to TRBD2 covers 8 bases. The J segment lost 4 bases and the V segment lost 1 base, leaving 9 bases of the junction unmatched. Germline CDR1 SGHVS, CDR2 FNYEAQ. The CDR3 runs to 17 residues. DNA for the CDR3: TGTGCCAGCAGCTTAGGGAGCAATAGCGGGGTTTACAATGAGCAGTTCTTC. As protein: CASSLGSNSGVYNEQFF. The whole variable domain, filled in from reference TRBV7-6 and TRBJ2-1, reads GAGVSQSPRYKVTKRGQDVALRCDPISGHVSLYWYRQALGQGPEFLTYFNYEAQQDKSGLPNDRFSAERPEGSISTLTIQRTEQRDSAMYRCASSLGSNSGVYNEQFFGPGTRLTVL.

A few counts support this clonotype. The chain is built from TRBV28 and TRBJ1-4, with unresolved D. Trimming took 6 bases from V and 8 from J, leaving 16 bases between them. The V gene's germline CDR1 is MDHEN and CDR2 SYDVKM. This CDR3 spans 14 amino acids. The CDR3 here is CASRNPHTGEKLFF. The CDR3 DNA sequence: TGTGCCAGCAGAAATCCTCACACGGGAGAAAAACTGTTTTTT.

The sample holds a few counts of this clonotype. The rearrangement joins TRBV4-3 to TRBJ2-1; TRBD2 matches at 7 bases. Trimming cost V 4 bases and J 6 bases; bases outside gene matches: 6. CDR3 length: 14 amino acids. Per germline, CDR1 LGHNA and CDR2 YSLEER. The DNA for the CDR3 is TGCGCCAGCAGCCTCGCGGGAGACGCCAATGAGCAGTTCTTC. Protein sequence: CASSLAGDANEQFF.

This sequence joins TRBV28 and TRBJ2-7, with D possibly called TRBD1 or TRBD2 (6 bases each). Deletions cut 7 bases from V and 1 base from J, with 14 bases between. This CDR3 has 14 residues. Per the germline V gene, CDR1 is MDHEN and CDR2 is SYDVKM. The CDR3 spells CASKSGARSYEQYF. In DNA, the CDR3 is TGTGCCAGCAAATCGGGGGCCCGATCCTACGAGCAGTACTTC.

This clonotype was detected only a few times. This chain links TRBV4-3 with TRBJ1-1; tentatively, D is TRBD1 (5 bases). The length of the CDR3 is 15 residues. CDR1 is LGHNA and CDR2 is YSLEER in the germline V gene. Trimming shortened V by 1 base and J by 1 base, and 10 bases separated the two germline ends. CDR3 DNA: TGCGCCAGCAGCCAAGCAGGGTTCACGAACACTGAAGCTTTCTTT. It specifies CASSQAGFTNTEAFF.